The 31 T cell receptor beta chains below come from one sample, sequenced in a study of blood T cell repertoires in COVID-19. Repertoires were generated with immunoSEQ multiplex PCR, while TCRdb's copy carries only in-frame clones and drops some. The sample holds about 150,000 clones, over 75% seen once. Sequencing input: peripheral blood. These receptors were taken from a woman aged 60-75 years with COVID-19, enrolled during active disease.

The CDR3 DNA reads as TGTGCCAGCAGCTTAAGGAAGCGGGAGGGGCTTAGCTATAATTCACCCCTCCACTTT. Translation: CASSLRKREGLSYNSPLHF. V is TRBV11-2 and J is TRBJ1-6; a weak D match, TRBD1 (5 bases). Germline V gene sequence: CDR1 SGHAT, CDR2 FQNNGV. V dropped 2 bases and J dropped 3 bases, with 20 bases sitting between them. This CDR3 has 19 amino acids.

This clone was detected only once. The V gene is TRBV4-1, the J gene TRBJ2-5; no firm D call. Germline V CDR1 and CDR2: MGHRA, YSYEKL. Trimming cost V 1 base and J 1 base, with 13 bases left between them. The CDR3 consists of 16 residues. The CDR3 nucleotides are TGCGCCAGCAGCCAAGGGAACCCGACTGTCCAAGAGACCCAGTACTTC. It specifies CASSQGNPTVQETQYF.

The rearrangement uses TRBV19 and TRBJ1-1; 10 positions match TRBD1. The CDR3 sequence is 15 residues long. The ends lost 5 bases at V and 8 bases at J; junction bases unmatched: 11. Looked up from germline, CDR1 is LNHDA and CDR2 is SQIVND (reference sequence). The CDR3 bases are TGTGCCAGTAGTCATCCGGGACAGGGGAAGGAGGAAGCTTTCTTT. Translating gives CASSHPGQGKEEAFF.

The rearrangement links TRBV7-2 to TRBJ2-7, with a possible D match to TRBD1 (6 bases). The CDR3 contains 14 residues. V lost 5 bases and J lost 7, with 18 bases in between. Germline assignment: CDR1 SGHTA and CDR2 FQGNSA. As DNA, the CDR3 is TGTGCCAGCAGCCTCAGGGGCTTTCCCACTGAGCAGTACTTC. This translates into CASSLRGFPTEQYF.

This clone showed up just a few times. This chain links TRBV5-5 with TRBJ1-1; unclear D gene. The ends were cut back, 1 base at V and 7 bases at J, with 5 bases in the middle. From germline, CDR1 is SGHKS and CDR2 YYEKEE (reference sequence). The CDR3 loop spans 11 amino acids. Written as DNA, the CDR3 is TGTGCCAGCAGCTTGATGAGTGAAGCTTTCTTT. Translated, it gives CASSLMSEAFF.

The gene calls are TRBV11-2 and TRBJ2-1, with TRBD2 matching over 11 bases. Germline V CDR1 and CDR2: SGHAT, FQNNGV. Germline trimming cut 3 bases from V and 6 bases from J; bases unmatched to any gene: 4. There are 15 residues in the CDR3. CDR3 DNA: TGTGCCAGCAGCTTTAGCGGGGGGGCCGGCAATGAGCAGTTCTTC. It encodes CASSFSGGAGNEQFF.

The CDR3 protein is CASSRRLGQGSILWSYEQYF. The CDR3 DNA reads as TGTGCCAGTAGCCGTAGATTAGGACAGGGATCCATCCTATGGTCCTACGAGCAGTACTTC. This sequence joins TRBV19 and TRBJ2-7; 8 positions agree with TRBD1. This CDR3 has 20 amino acids. Germline loops: CDR1 LNHDA, CDR2 SQIVND (reference sequence). Trimming took 6 bases from V and 1 from J; bases not matched to a gene: 23.

In regard to this clone: The conserved final phenylalanine or tryptophan is absent from the CDR3, which likely points to a read error. The DNA is omitted, as the CDR3 cannot be located on it reliably, and the CDR3 follows TCRdb's listing. V and J are TRBV21-1 and TRBJ2-7; TRBD2 is the table's D call, not checked against the DNA. TRBV21-1 is a pseudogene. From its first to its last residue, the CDR3 has 9 amino acids. The CDR3 loop is CASSKVSGY.

The chain is built from TRBV2 and TRBJ2-5, with TRBD2 matching over 9 bases. Germline trimming cut 9 bases from V and 5 bases from J; bases unmatched to any gene: 4. Germline CDR1 and CDR2: SNHLY and FYNNEI. CDR3 size: 12 residues. The CDR3 spells CASSGGAETQYF. The DNA for the CDR3 is TGTGCCAGTAGCGGGGGTGCTGAGACCCAGTACTTC.

V is TRBV5-1 and J is TRBJ2-1; D possibly corresponds to TRBD1 (6 bases). Trimming left V 3 bases short and J 10 bases short, with 11 bases between. The CDR3 covers 12 residues. The germline V gene encodes CDR1 SGHRS and CDR2 YFSETQ. CDR3 protein: CASSWHRDEQFF. CDR3 sequence (DNA): TGCGCCAGCAGCTGGCACAGGGACGAGCAGTTCTTC.

This chain uses TRBV7-2 with TRBJ2-7, with D perhaps TRBD1 (6 bases). Between the trimmed V and J ends, which lost 3 bases and 2 bases, there was a span of 11 bases. The CDR3 runs 14 residues. Germline V gene sequence: CDR1 SGHTA, CDR2 FQGNSA. The CDR3 sequence: CASSLGDRPYEQYF. The CDR3 DNA is TGTGCCAGCAGCTTGGGAGACAGGCCCTACGAGCAGTACTTC.

This sequence joins TRBV14 and TRBJ2-1; no reliable D call. With 0 bases removed from V and 9 bases from J, the gap between germline ends came to 9 bases. Germline V gene data show CDR1 as SGHDN and CDR2 as FVKESK. The CDR3 runs 13 residues. This CDR3 is CASSQELGGEQFF. In DNA form, the CDR3 reads TGTGCCAGCAGCCAAGAACTTGGCGGTGAGCAGTTCTTC.

In regard to this clone: Different DNA sequences within this sample yield the same CDR3. The chain combines TRBV15 with TRBJ2-5, with D possibly matching TRBD1 (6 bases). This CDR3 has 14 amino acids. Germline CDR1 and CDR2: LNHNV and YYDKDF (reference sequence). Trimming removed 0 bases from V and 1 base from J, with 6 bases in between. CDR3 DNA: TGTGCCACCAGCAGAGACAGGGGCCAAGAGACCCAGTACTTC. It is translated as CATSRDRGQETQYF.

The chain recombines TRBV19 with TRBJ1-5, with no clear D. CDR1 is LNHDA and CDR2 is SQIVND in the germline V gene (reference sequence). The CDR3 has 13 amino acids. Trimming pared 5 bases from V and 7 bases from J, leaving 12 bases between. CDR3 sequence (DNA): TGTGCCAGTAGTGGCGGGGAGTGGCAGCCCCAGCATTTT. Its protein is CASSGGEWQPQHF. Full variable domain (outside the CDR3, taken from reference TRBV19 and TRBJ1-5): DGGITQSPKYLFRKEGQNVTLSCEQNLNHDAMYWYRQDPGQGLRLIYYSQIVNDFQKGDIAEGYSVSREKKESFPLTVTSAQKNPTAFYLCASSGGEWQPQHFGDGTRLSIL.

This clone was seen only once. The chain joins TRBV6-2 or TRBV6-3 to TRBJ1-2; the match to TRBD1 covers 8 bases. Germline CDR1 is MNHEY and CDR2 is SVGEGT. The CDR3 totals 15 residues. V shed 5 bases, J shed 4 bases, and the junction held 9 bases outside the gene matches. The chain's CDR3 is CASSPSSGGGYGYTF. CDR3 DNA: TGTGCCAGCAGTCCGTCTTCAGGGGGCGGCTATGGCTACACCTTC.

The chain combines TRBV10-3 with TRBJ1-3; 11 bases fit TRBD1. The CDR3 has 16 residues. V dropped 5 bases and J dropped 3; count of bases not matched to a gene: 6. Germline V CDR1 and CDR2: ENHRY, SYGVKD. The DNA for the CDR3 is TGTGCCATCAGTTCCGGGACAGGGGGAAGTGGAAACACCATATATTTT. This translates into CAISSGTGGSGNTIYF.

This chain links TRBV10-3 with TRBJ1-2; D unresolved. The germline CDR1 and CDR2 sequences are ENHRY and SYGVKD. V lost 2 bases and J lost 5, with 9 bases in between. The CDR3 has 13 residues. CDR3 loop: CAISEEGNYGYTF. Written as DNA, the CDR3 is TGTGCCATCAGTGAGGAGGGAAATTATGGCTACACCTTC.

The rearrangement uses TRBV27 and TRBJ1-1; D may be TRBD1 (5 bases). The CDR3 is 13 residues long. V lost 5 bases and J lost 8, with 15 bases in between. Germline V gives CDR1 MNHEY, CDR2 SMNVEV (reference sequence). The CDR3: CASSTRVNGEAFF. The CDR3 nucleotides are TGTGCCAGCAGTACCAGGGTAAATGGCGAAGCTTTCTTT.

CDR3 sequence: CSVDMVAGDNEQFF. The CDR3 nucleotides are TGCAGCGTTGACATGGTAGCGGGAGACAATGAGCAGTTCTTC. V gene TRBV29-1 combines with J gene TRBJ2-1, with 9 bases lining up with TRBD2. Germline V CDR1 and CDR2: SQVTM, ANQGSEA. This CDR3 has 14 amino acids. V shed 3 bases, J shed 5 bases, and the junction held 5 bases outside the gene matches.

This clone has a handful of counts. The chain links TRBV20-1 to TRBJ1-2; 7 bases fit TRBD1. Germline V gene sequence: CDR1 DFQATT, CDR2 SNEGSKA (reference sequence). This CDR3 spans 11 amino acids. After removal of 7 bases from V and 8 bases from J, the junction contained 7 bases not matched to a gene. The CDR3 coding sequence is TGCAGTGTTATCGGACAGGACGGCTACACCTTC. Protein sequence: CSVIGQDGYTF.

A remark on this clone: The identical CDR3 is also encoded by other nucleotide sequences in the sample. This chain uses TRBV19 with TRBJ1-1; D is unclear. From germline, CDR1 is LNHDA and CDR2 SQIVND (reference sequence). The ends were cut back, 2 bases at V and 2 bases at J, with 6 bases in the middle. The CDR3 has 13 amino acids. This chain's CDR3 is CASSISVNTEAFF. The CDR3 nucleotides read TGTGCCAGTAGTATATCCGTAAACACTGAAGCTTTCTTT. Full variable domain (missing parts from reference TRBV19 and TRBJ1-1): DGGITQSPKYLFRKEGQNVTLSCEQNLNHDAMYWYRQDPGQGLRLIYYSQIVNDFQKGDIAEGYSVSREKKESFPLTVTSAQKNPTAFYLCASSISVNTEAFFGQGTRLTVV.

The V call is TRBV5-4, the J call TRBJ2-3; 9 nucleotides align to TRBD2. From germline, CDR1 is SGHNT and CDR2 YYREEE (reference sequence). The CDR3 totals 18 residues. Trimming took 4 bases from V and 2 from J; bases not matched to a gene: 14. The CDR3 protein is CASSPAPWVAGDTDTQYF. The CDR3, as DNA: TGTGCCAGCAGCCCGGCCCCCTGGGTAGCGGGGGACACAGATACGCAGTATTTT.

This clone was detected a few times. The chain employs TRBV11-2 and TRBJ1-4; perhaps TRBD1 as D (6 bases). Per germline, CDR1 SGHAT and CDR2 FQNNGV. The V end lost 1 base, the J end lost 7 bases, and 13 bases lay between the germline ends. The CDR3 spans 15 residues. CDR3 region: CASSLVAEGGEKLFF. The CDR3 nucleotides are TGTGCCAGCAGCTTAGTGGCAGAAGGGGGTGAAAAACTGTTTTTT.

The chain combines TRBV6-6 with TRBJ2-7; 7 bases agree with TRBD2. With 5 bases clipped from V and 3 bases from J, the junction kept 16 bases outside the gene matches. Germline-derived CDR1 and CDR2 are MNHNY and SVGAGI (reference sequence). This CDR3 comprises 17 residues. CDR3 nucleotides: TGTGCCAGCAGTCCCCAACTCTCGGGGACTACCCTCTACGAGCAGTACTTC. This encodes CASSPQLSGTTLYEQYF.

The chain employs TRBV5-1 and TRBJ2-1, with TRBD1 identical over 8 bases. Germline V gives CDR1 SGHRS, CDR2 YFSETQ. CDR3 length: 17 amino acids. The J segment lost 0 bases and the V segment lost 2 bases, leaving 7 bases of the junction unmatched. The CDR3 DNA follows: TGCGCCAGCAGCTTAGCAGGGGGCTCTAGCTCCTACAATGAGCAGTTCTTC. It yields the protein CASSLAGGSSSYNEQFF.

As DNA, the CDR3 is TGTGCCAGCAGTTACTCGGCGGCGGAAAGAAATTCACCCCTCCACTTT. Translated: CASSYSAAERNSPLHF. The rearrangement uses TRBV6-5 and TRBJ1-6, with no clear D. The CDR3 consists of 16 residues. Looked up from germline, CDR1 is MNHEY and CDR2 is SVGAGI. Trimming took off 0 bases at V and 7 bases at J, with 13 bases between the two ends.

The rearrangement uses TRBV15 and TRBJ2-1, with 10 bases fitting TRBD2. Trimming removed 5 bases from V and 6 bases from J; junction bases left unmatched: 4. There are 14 residues in the CDR3. Germline V gene lookup returns CDR1 LNHNV and CDR2 YYDKDF (reference sequence). CDR3 nucleotide sequence: TGTGCCACCAGCGCTAGCGGGGGATCCAATGAGCAGTTCTTC. Translating gives CATSASGGSNEQFF.

CDR3 DNA: TGTGCCAGCAGCACCCACCGGACAGATGAATGGCCCGGGGAGCTGTTTTTT. Its translation: CASSTHRTDEWPGELFF. The chain combines TRBV11-2 with TRBJ2-2; perhaps TRBD1 as D (6 bases). V gave up 5 bases and J gave up 6 bases, with 22 bases separating them. CDR1 and CDR2 (germline): SGHAT, FQNNGV. The CDR3 totals 17 residues. The full variable domain, rest sourced from reference TRBV11-2 and TRBJ2-2, is EAGVAQSPRYKIIEKRQSVAFWCNPISGHATLYWYQQILGQGPKLLIQFQNNGVVDDSQLPKDRFSAERLKGVDSTLKIQPAKLEDSAVYLCASSTHRTDEWPGELFFGEGSRLTVL.

This sequence joins TRBV5-8 and TRBJ2-7, with D perhaps matching TRBD2 (6 bases). The CDR3 consists of 16 residues. The V gene's germline CDR1 is SGHTS and CDR2 YDEGEE. Deletions cut 4 bases from V and 3 bases from J, with 20 bases between. CDR3 in amino acids: CASSLTPGLLRYEQYF. The CDR3 nucleotides read TGTGCCAGCAGCCTTACCCCGGGACTCTTACGCTACGAGCAGTACTTC.

V usage is TRBV9 and J usage is TRBJ2-1, with 8 bases that match TRBD2. The germline CDR1 and CDR2 sequences are SGDLS and YYNGEE. CDR3 length equals 16 residues. V was pared by 4 bases and J by 0 bases, with 6 bases of the junction left unmatched. The CDR3 bases are TGTGCCAGCAGCCCACGACTAGCGAGCTCCTACAATGAGCAGTTCTTC. This sequence encodes CASSPRLASSYNEQFF.

The chain joins TRBV19 to TRBJ1-3; D is ambiguous. Per the germline V gene, CDR1 is LNHDA and CDR2 is SQIVND (reference sequence). With 3 bases removed from V and 0 bases from J, the gap between germline ends came to 12 bases. CDR3 length: 16 residues. The CDR3 DNA reads as TGTGCCAGTAGTATCCACACGGAGTACTCTGGAAACACCATATATTTT. Encoded protein: CASSIHTEYSGNTIYF. Supplemented by reference TRBV19 and TRBJ1-3, the full variable domain reads DGGITQSPKYLFRKEGQNVTLSCEQNLNHDAMYWYRQDPGQGLRLIYYSQIVNDFQKGDIAEGYSVSREKKESFPLTVTSAQKNPTAFYLCASSIHTEYSGNTIYFGEGSWLTVV.